This T cell receptor (beta chain) was identified during a study of T cells in Graves' hyperthyroidism and ophthalmopathy. TCR beta CDR3 region amplification was performed from RNA transcripts. RT-PCR in the first round (using the HTBI primer set) targeted the TCR CDR3. TCRdb re-derived calls from the multiplex PCR reads in MiXCR, one entry per CDR3 protein. The sample shows some 510,000 distinct CDR3 sequences, 46% of them seen only once. Germline trimming cut 4 bases from V and 3 bases from J; bases unmatched to any gene: 8. The CDR3 loop spans 15 amino acids. Germline V gene sequence: CDR1 SGHTA, CDR2 FQGTGA.

The source material was peripheral blood or thyroid tissue (not recorded which). The receptor was isolated from a woman younger than 35 with Graves' hyperthyroidism. The V gene is TRBV7-3, the J gene TRBJ2-7; TRBD1 agrees at 8 bases. CDR3 sequence reads: CASSSPEQGDYEQYF. The CDR3, as DNA: TGTGCCAGCAGCTCGCCAGAACAGGGGGACTACGAGCAGTACTTC.